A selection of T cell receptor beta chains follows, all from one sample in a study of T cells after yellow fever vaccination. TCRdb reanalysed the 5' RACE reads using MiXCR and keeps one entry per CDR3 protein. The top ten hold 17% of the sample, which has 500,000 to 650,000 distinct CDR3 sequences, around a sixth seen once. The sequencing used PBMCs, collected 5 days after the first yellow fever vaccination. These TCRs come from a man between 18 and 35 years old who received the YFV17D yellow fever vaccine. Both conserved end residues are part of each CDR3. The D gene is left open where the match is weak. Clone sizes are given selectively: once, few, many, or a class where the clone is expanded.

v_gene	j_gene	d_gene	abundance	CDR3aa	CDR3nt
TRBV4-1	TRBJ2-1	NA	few	CASSQDLVRSRYNEQFF	TGCGCCAGCAGCCAAGATTTAGTAAGGAGCCGCTACAATGAGCAGTTCTTC
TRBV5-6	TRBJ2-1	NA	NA	CASSLWGASSYNEQFF	TGTGCCAGCAGCTTGTGGGGGGCCTCCTCCTACAATGAGCAGTTCTTC
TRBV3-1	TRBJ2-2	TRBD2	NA	CASYPRGLAGGPGTGELFF	TGTGCCAGCTACCCACGAGGACTAGCGGGGGGGCCGGGCACCGGGGAGCTGTTTTTT
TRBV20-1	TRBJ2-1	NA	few	CSASPAGSYNEQFF	TGCAGTGCCTCGCCAGCGGGCTCCTACAATGAGCAGTTCTTC
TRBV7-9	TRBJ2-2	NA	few	CASSLPSGTGNTGELFF	TGTGCCAGCAGCTTACCGTCGGGGACCGGGAACACCGGGGAGCTGTTTTTT
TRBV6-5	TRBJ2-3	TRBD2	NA	CASSYWLAGGPDTQYF	TGTGCCAGCAGTTACTGGCTAGCGGGGGGCCCCGATACGCAGTATTTT
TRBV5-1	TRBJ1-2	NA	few	CASSFETATYGYTF	TGCGCCAGCAGCTTCGAGACAGCAACCTATGGCTACACCTTC
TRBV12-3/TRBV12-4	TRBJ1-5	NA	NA	CASSLAGAGVQPQHF	TGTGCCAGCAGTCTGGCAGGGGCAGGGGTCCAGCCCCAGCATTTT
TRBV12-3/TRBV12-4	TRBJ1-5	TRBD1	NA	CASTKDRAQPQHF	TGTGCCAGCACTAAGGACAGGGCTCAGCCCCAGCATTTT
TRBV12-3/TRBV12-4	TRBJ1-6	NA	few	CASSSSGNNSPLHF	TGTGCCAGCAGTTCGTCGGGTAATAATTCACCCCTCCACTTT
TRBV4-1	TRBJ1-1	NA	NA	CASSQQTAMNTEAFF	TGCGCCAGCAGCCAACAGACAGCTATGAACACTGAAGCTTTCTTT
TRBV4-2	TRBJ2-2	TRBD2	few	CASSQHKTSDNTGELFF	TGTGCCAGCAGCCAACATAAGACTAGCGATAACACCGGGGAGCTGTTTTTT
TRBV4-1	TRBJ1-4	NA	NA	CASSYVPGGVTNEKLFF	TGCGCCAGCAGCTACGTACCCGGGGGGGTAACTAATGAAAAACTGTTTTTT
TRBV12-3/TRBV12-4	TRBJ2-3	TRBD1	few	CASSPGTGGGDTQYF	TGTGCCAGCAGTCCAGGGACAGGGGGCGGGGATACGCAGTATTTT
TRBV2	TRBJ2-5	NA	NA	CASRVDRTQETQYF	TGTGCCAGCAGGGTAGACAGGACCCAAGAGACCCAGTACTTC
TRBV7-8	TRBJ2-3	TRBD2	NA	CASSTDGTNPDTQYF	TGTGCCAGCAGCACGGACGGGACTAACCCAGATACGCAGTATTTT
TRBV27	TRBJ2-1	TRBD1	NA	CASTQGQGFYNEQFF	TGTGCCAGCACCCAGGGACAGGGATTCTACAATGAGCAGTTCTTC
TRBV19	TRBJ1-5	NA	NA	CASSIWPENQPQHF	TGTGCCAGTAGTATCTGGCCGGAGAATCAGCCCCAGCATTTT
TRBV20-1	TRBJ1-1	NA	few	CSARDEGFLKTEAFF	TGCAGTGCTAGAGACGAGGGGTTTTTGAAGACTGAAGCTTTCTTT
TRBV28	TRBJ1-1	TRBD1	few	CASSLETGVGTEAFF	TGTGCCAGCAGTTTAGAGACAGGGGTGGGCACTGAAGCTTTCTTT
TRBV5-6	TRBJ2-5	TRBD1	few	CASSSTGLSETQYF	TGTGCCAGCAGCTCGACAGGGTTAAGCGAGACCCAGTACTTC
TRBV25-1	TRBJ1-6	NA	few	CASSDSALSLHF	TGTGCCAGCAGTGACTCTGCGTTATCCCTCCACTTT